The clone carrying this T cell receptor beta chain was counted ten times or more. Its specificity is unknown. The length of the CDR3 is 16 residues. CDR1 and CDR2 (germline): SEHNR, FQNEAQ (reference sequence). V lost 2 bases and J 4 bases, leaving 14 bases between the germline ends. The sample comes from a study of neurological immune-mediated disorders. 5'RACE with 10-nucleotide random UMIs generated the cDNA. In TCRdb, the 5' RACE reads were re-called with MiXCR into one record per CDR3 protein. The table has tens of thousands of distinct CDR3 sequences, 12% seen once; the top ten hold 7.8%. Unsorted libraries were prepared from 2 million PBMCs that had been stored at -80 C. Study results and caveats: HTLV-1-associated myelopathy had the most TCR clonal expansion, and multiple sclerosis had the least, less than healthy controls. None of the CDR3 amino acid sequences of expanded clones were shared across subjects, and this suggested private repertoires in all groups.

The receptor was isolated from a man aged 60-69 years in good health. V usage is TRBV7-9 and J usage is TRBJ2-2; tentative D call: TRBD2 (6 bases). The sample taken for sequencing was PBMCs. The CDR3 here is CASSLISGRGTGELFF. DNA of the CDR3: TGTGCCAGCAGCTTAATCTCCGGGCGGGGCACCGGGGAGCTGTTTTTT.